The present entry profiles one T cell receptor (beta chain) with its context. No antigen is known for it. TCRdb's copy holds only in-frame clones and misses some; the assay was immunoSEQ multiplex PCR. This table has 100,000 to 150,000 clones, about 96% appearing once. V trimming: 7 bases; J trimming: 3 bases; junction bases outside the gene matches: 10. CDR1 and CDR2 from the germline V gene are SQVTM and ANQGSEA. The CDR3 covers 14 residues. This sample is drawn from a study of cytomegalovirus exposure and HLA in healthy donors. The study's findings and limits: Three of the chains that were CMV-associated were confirmed in vitro to be specific for CMV antigens. Reported results showed that the classifier diagnosed cytomegalovirus status with high specificity and sensitivity. The study designated 150 to 200 TCR beta chains cytomegalovirus-associated.

Sequenced: PBMCs. This sequence joins TRBV29-1 and TRBJ1-1; TRBD1 matches at 8 bases. The receptor comes from a man in his late teens or twenties in good health and CMV-seronegative. CDR3 sequence: CSAGQGVGDTEAFF. Here the CDR3 DNA reads TGCAGCGCCGGACAGGGTGTTGGGGACACTGAAGCTTTCTTT.